The 9 T cell receptor beta chains in this list originate from one sample, sequenced in a study of blood T cell repertoires in COVID-19. Some clones are missing from TCRdb's copy, which holds only in-frame ones; the method was immunoSEQ multiplex PCR. Of some 200,000 clones listed, around 84% are singletons. Input material: peripheral blood. The receptors originated from a woman in her 70s with COVID-19, enrolled during active disease.

The CDR3 is CASSGLAGPTGELFF. The CDR3 DNA sequence: TGTGCCAGCAGCGGACTAGCGGGGCCGACCGGGGAGCTGTTTTTT. This chain connects TRBV5-5 to TRBJ2-2; 12 nucleotides match TRBD2. The junction had 3 bases not matched to a gene; V was cut back by 4 bases and J by 5 bases. Germline-derived CDR1 and CDR2 are SGHKS and YYEKEE (reference sequence). There are 15 residues in the CDR3.

The chain has TRBV11-2 and TRBJ1-6, with no clear D. CDR1 SGHAT and CDR2 FQNNGV come from the germline V gene. The CDR3 has 15 residues. V was shortened by 0 bases and J by 7 bases, with 10 bases between the two germline ends. CDR3 sequence: CASSLDNRRNSPLHF. CDR3 DNA: TGTGCCAGCAGCTTAGATAACAGACGGAATTCACCCCTCCACTTT.

This clone was seen just once. The chain carries TRBV29-1 and TRBJ2-3, with a possible D match to TRBD2 (6 bases). The CDR3 has 15 residues. Trimming pared 6 bases from V and 4 bases from J, leaving 20 bases between. CDR1 and CDR2 from the germline V gene are SQVTM and ANQGSEA. This CDR3 reads CSVQISLGGPDTQYF. CDR3 nucleotides: TGCAGCGTCCAAATCTCTCTCGGGGGACCAGATACGCAGTATTTT.

V is TRBV30 and J is TRBJ1-3; TRBD1 matches at 7 bases. This CDR3 is built from 14 residues. V dropped 4 bases and J dropped 4; count of bases not matched to a gene: 7. The germline V gene has CDR1 GTSNPN and CDR2 SVGIG (reference sequence). This CDR3 reads CAWKIRGLGNTIYF. In DNA, the CDR3 is TGTGCCTGGAAAATAAGGGGGCTAGGAAACACCATATATTTT.

The table lists this clone with a count of one. The J gene is TRBJ2-3, the V gene TRBV18; D possibly corresponds to TRBD2 (5 bases). The germline V gene has CDR1 KGHSH and CDR2 LQKENI. There are 16 residues in the CDR3. V was pared by 0 bases and J by 4 bases, with 14 bases between. The chain's CDR3 is CASSPPSGQWADTQYF. The CDR3, as DNA: TGTGCCAGCTCACCACCGAGCGGTCAGTGGGCAGATACGCAGTATTTT.

V gene TRBV6-5 combines with J gene TRBJ1-6; 7 bases map to TRBD1. Germline values: CDR1 MNHEY, CDR2 SVGAGI. V was clipped by 6 bases and J by 9 bases; unmatched bases: 11. This CDR3 spans 15 amino acids. The CDR3: CASRNLRQGLSPLHF. The DNA for the CDR3 is TGTGCCAGCAGGAACCTGCGACAGGGACTTTCACCCCTCCACTTT.

This chain uses TRBV10-3 with TRBJ2-2; D perhaps matches TRBD1 (6 bases). V was trimmed by 5 bases and J by 10 bases, leaving 11 bases between them. This CDR3 has 12 amino acids. In germline, CDR1 is ENHRY, CDR2 SYGVKD. The CDR3 loop reads CAISLGQTELFF. The CDR3 coding sequence is TGTGCCATCAGTCTAGGACAGACGGAGCTGTTTTTT.

The genes are TRBV6-5 and TRBJ1-6; D is unresolved. The CDR3 sequence is 15 residues long. Per germline, CDR1 MNHEY and CDR2 SVGAGI. V was shortened by 7 bases and J by 3 bases, with 13 bases between the two germline ends. The CDR3 DNA follows: TGTGCCAGCACTATACAGACGAACTATAATTCACCCCTCCACTTT. It encodes CASTIQTNYNSPLHF.

This clone is a singleton in its sample. The rearrangement uses TRBV30 and TRBJ2-1, with TRBD1 matching 9 bases. V was pared by 3 bases and J by 7 bases, with 7 bases of the junction left unmatched. The CDR3 loop spans 14 amino acids. Germline loops: CDR1 GTSNPN, CDR2 SVGIG (reference sequence). The CDR3 DNA follows: TGTGCCTGGAGGAGCGGACAGGGGTATAATGAGCAGTTCTTC. Translation gives CAWRSGQGYNEQFF. Full variable domain (remainder filled in from reference TRBV30 and TRBJ2-1): SQTIHQWPATLVQPVGSPLSLECTVEGTSNPNLYWYRQAAGRGLQLLFYSVGIGQISSEVPQNLSASRPQDRQFILSSKKLLLSDSGFYLCAWRSGQGYNEQFFGPGTRLTVL.